In its sample, the clone carrying this TCR beta chain was seen a few times. The antigen is unknown. Using immunoSEQ multiplex PCR, the repertoire was profiled, and TCRdb retains in-frame clones only, with some absent. The data show approximately 140,000 clones, around 90% seen once. Second-dose groups at about 4 or about 12 weeks were pooled. The data derive from a study of T cell responses to AZD1222 COVID-19 vaccine. General observations from the study: Nearly half of the spike-specific TCRs reportedly recognize variant regions that carry no mutations.

There are 12 residues in the CDR3. Trimming left V 2 bases short and J 7 bases short, with 7 bases between. CDR1 MNHNS and CDR2 SASEGT come from the germline V gene. The sample consisted of peripheral blood, taken 28 days after the second AZD1222 dose. The chain couples TRBV6-1 to TRBJ2-3; D gene uncertain. This sequence was found in an adult who received the AZD1222 COVID-19 vaccine. Here the CDR3 reads CASSEWPNTQYF. CDR3 sequence (DNA): TGTGCCAGCAGTGAATGGCCAAATACGCAGTATTTT.